This T cell receptor beta chain comes out of a study of tumor-infiltrating lymphocytes in localized non-small cell lung cancer. The study's findings and limits: Only some patients had TCR sequencing, depending on available tissue. Immunotypes IM1 and IM2 had similar TCR-derived T-cell fractions. Tumors had more T cell infiltration than uninvolved lung, per TCRbeta sequencing and CD3 counts. Recurrence-free survival showed no association with tumor T-cell fraction.

Sequencing used immunoSEQ multiplex PCR; TCRdb keeps in-frame clones, though not all of them. Of some 30,000 clones in the sample, approximately 85% were seen once. The CDR3 spans 11 residues. The germline V gene has CDR1 DFQATT and CDR2 SNEGSKA (reference sequence). On this clone itself: Its antigen is undetermined.

The sequenced sample was lung tumor tissue. The chain links TRBV20-1 to TRBJ2-5; D remains unclear. This sequence originates from a human donor with non-small cell lung cancer. CDR3 loop: CGGWFQETQYF. In DNA, the CDR3 is TGCGGTGGGTGGTTTCAAGAGACCCAGTACTTC.